Sequencing of this T cell receptor (beta chain) was carried out in a study of molecular identifiers for immune sequencing clone quantification. Findings and limits, study-wide: One cell's worth of spiked Jurkat TCR RNA was reportedly detectable among approximately 980,000 naive cells. Clones carrying above 20 RNA copies accounted for over 98% of effector molecules, under 1% in naive cells.

Libraries of naive CD8 cells were prepared from around 20,000 to 1,000,000 sorted cells using 10%, 30% or 50% RNA. Researchers sorted naive CD8 T cells as cells that were CD8+CD4-CCR7+CD45RA+. Using its own MiXCR run on the PCR reads, TCRdb lists one record per CDR3 protein. The sample has around 460,000 distinct CDR3 sequences; less than 30% are singletons. A word on this clonotype: The antigen is unknown. At one boundary the junction diverges from the germline segment, which might be a read error.

The CDR3 is 16 residues long. The chain employs TRBV12-3 or TRBV12-4 and TRBJ2-3; TRBD2 matches at 10 bases. Sequenced material: naive CD8+ T cells from blood, with Jurkat cell RNA spiked in. The subset was: FACS-sorted CD8+CD4-CCR7+CD45RA+ naive T cells. The source of this sequence is a human donor in good health. Some libraries in this study had Jurkat cell RNA spiked in. The CDR3 protein is CASGLISGGARDTQYF. The CDR3 region has the DNA TGTGCCAGCGGTTTAATAAGCGGGGGGGCCAGAGATACGCAGTATTTT.